The clone carrying this TCR beta chain appeared a single time. Sequencing was performed with immunoSEQ multiplex PCR; in TCRdb, only in-frame clones are kept and a portion is missing. The table records some 27,000 clones, about nine tenths of them present only once. In germline, CDR1 is SGHDT, CDR2 YYEEEE. The ends were cut back, 1 base at V and 8 bases at J, with 15 bases in the middle. CDR3 length equals 14 residues. The record originates from a study of blood T cell repertoires in COVID-19. In the study overall: Researchers got acute and convalescent COVID-19 samples from the United States, Italy and Spain. The cDNA or gDNA used as material had been derived from T cells, B-cell-depleted T cells, or PBMCs.

Input material: peripheral blood. The chain carries TRBV5-6 and TRBJ1-2, with unresolved D. The receptor's source is a man over 45 with active COVID-19. CDR3 amino acids: CASSLMAGQRGYTF. CDR3 sequence (DNA): TGTGCCAGCAGCTTGATGGCAGGTCAACGAGGCTACACCTTC. Based on the CDR3 plus reference TRBV5-6 and TRBJ1-2, the full variable domain is DAGVTQSPTHLIKTRGQQVTLRCSPKSGHDTVSWYQQALGQGPQFIFQYYEEEERQRGNFPDRFSGHQFPNYSSELNVNALLLGDSALYLCASSLMAGQRGYTFGSGTRLTVV.